The rows below give T cell receptor beta chains drawn from one sample of a study of a mutant IDH1 vaccine in newly diagnosed glioma. The protocol was immunoSEQ multiplex PCR, while the TCRdb copy is restricted to in-frame clones and leaves out a portion. The top ten clones hold about 5.3% of a sample with about 88,000 clones, about four fifths of them seen once. Sequences were derived from PBMCs, sampled from a glioma patient treated with radiotherapy, temozolomide or both. The source of these receptors is a man in his forties or fifties with glioma. Some clones in this sample may be carry-over from other donors' samples. CDR3s include the opening cysteine and the closing phenylalanine or tryptophan. The D gene is left open where the match is weak. Not all rows give a size; the values are once, few, many and, for expanded clones, a class.

d_call,j_call,clone_size,v_call,cdr3_aa,cdr3_nt
NA,TRBJ2-6,few,TRBV5-6,CASSDTSSGANVLTF,TGTGCCAGCAGCGACACCAGCTCTGGGGCCAACGTCCTGACTTTC
NA,TRBJ1-6,few,TRBV2,CASSENRVGSYNSPLHF,TGTGCCAGCAGTGAGAACAGGGTTGGATCCTATAATTCACCCCTCCACTTT
TRBD1,TRBJ1-4,NA,TRBV5-1,CASSMTGTGLSGNEKLFF,TGCGCCAGCAGCATGACCGGGACAGGGTTGTCCGGGAATGAAAAACTGTTTTTT
NA,TRBJ1-2,NA,TRBV5-1,CASSLEGYGYTF,TGCGCCAGCAGCTTGGAGGGCTATGGCTACACCTTC
TRBD1,TRBJ2-5,NA,TRBV18,CASSPGQGGETQYF,TGTGCCAGCTCCCCTGGACAGGGGGGGGAGACCCAGTACTTC
TRBD2,TRBJ2-5,NA,TRBV6-6,CASSYGRGSQETQYF,TGTGCCAGCAGTTACGGGCGGGGGAGCCAAGAGACCCAGTACTTC
NA,TRBJ1-1,NA,TRBV6-1,CASGHVPYGAFF,TGTGCCAGCGGGCACGTTCCCTACGGAGCTTTCTTT
NA,TRBJ1-2,NA,TRBV5-1,CASSFSANYGYTF,TGCGCCAGCAGCTTCTCAGCTAACTATGGCTACACCTTC
NA,TRBJ2-3,NA,TRBV4-2,CASSQGSTGSTDTQYF,TGTGCCAGCAGCCAAGGATCGACGGGGAGCACAGATACGCAGTATTTT
NA,TRBJ2-6,NA,TRBV6-5,CASSYQTGANVLTF,TGTGCCAGCAGTTACCAGACCGGGGCCAACGTCCTGACTTTC
NA,TRBJ2-5,NA,TRBV18,CASSPQGTGKETQYF,TGTGCCAGCTCACCACAAGGGACGGGTAAAGAGACCCAGTACTTC
TRBD1,TRBJ2-3,NA,TRBV5-1,CASSLGGQVTDTQYF,TGCGCCAGCAGCTTGGGGGGACAGGTCACAGATACGCAGTATTTT
NA,TRBJ1-6,NA,TRBV30,CAWKPWAGENSPLHF,TGTGCCTGGAAACCCTGGGCAGGGGAGAATTCACCCCTCCACTTT
NA,TRBJ2-7,NA,TRBV5-1,CASSVGFTMGYEQYF,TGCGCCAGCAGCGTGGGCTTTACTATGGGCTACGAGCAGTACTTC
NA,TRBJ2-7,NA,TRBV7-8,CASSPDPTYEQYF,TGTGCCAGCTCCCCGGACCCTACCTACGAGCAGTACTTC
NA,TRBJ1-5,NA,TRBV2,CASTRDGYNQPQHF,TGTGCCAGCACTAGGGACGGATACAATCAGCCCCAGCATTTT
TRBD1,TRBJ2-2,NA,TRBV2,CASETGATRTGELFF,TGTGCCAGCGAGACAGGGGCCACGAGGACCGGGGAGCTGTTTTTT
NA,TRBJ2-3,NA,TRBV18,CASSSLAGDTDTQYF,TGTGCCAGCTCATCCTTGGCAGGGGATACAGATACGCAGTATTTT
TRBD2,TRBJ2-7,NA,TRBV5-1,CASRLAGGTYEQYF,TGCGCCAGCAGGCTAGCGGGGGGAACCTACGAGCAGTACTTC
NA,TRBJ2-2,NA,TRBV6-6,CASEENTGELFF,TGTGCCAGCGAGGAGAACACCGGGGAGCTGTTTTTT
NA,TRBJ2-5,once,TRBV6-5,CASSYSDRPELETQYF,TGTGCCAGCAGTTACTCGGACCGGCCTGAGCTGGAGACCCAGTACTTC
TRBD1,TRBJ2-7,NA,TRBV5-6,CASSQTQGSYEQYF,TGTGCCAGCAGCCAAACACAGGGGTCCTACGAGCAGTACTTC
NA,TRBJ2-7,NA,TRBV14,CASSQVEGRNEQYF,TGTGCCAGCAGCCAAGTCGAAGGGAGGAACGAGCAGTACTTC
NA,TRBJ2-5,NA,TRBV6-5,CASSSPVIETQYF,TGTGCCAGCAGTTCCCCGGTAATAGAGACCCAGTACTTC
NA,TRBJ1-1,NA,TRBV6-6,CASRRTGYYTEAFF,TGTGCCAGCAGACGCACAGGGTATTACACTGAAGCTTTCTTT
TRBD2,TRBJ2-3,NA,TRBV4-1,CASSQTSTSGGARTDTQYF,TGCGCCAGCAGCCAAACCTCGACTAGCGGGGGGGCGCGAACAGATACGCAGTATTTT
NA,TRBJ2-7,NA,TRBV5-6,CASSLQGRGEQYF,TGTGCCAGCAGCTTGCAGGGTCGTGGCGAGCAGTACTTC
TRBD2,TRBJ2-1,NA,TRBV9,CASSDTGGSYNEQFF,TGTGCCAGCAGCGATACGGGGGGTTCCTACAATGAGCAGTTCTTC
NA,TRBJ2-3,NA,TRBV30,CAWTRGGGGDTQYF,TGTGCCTGGACCAGGGGCGGGGGTGGCGATACGCAGTATTTT
NA,TRBJ2-3,NA,TRBV6-6,CASSQEGLASTDTQYF,TGTGCCAGCAGTCAGGAAGGGTTAGCTAGCACAGATACGCAGTATTTT
NA,TRBJ2-2,NA,TRBV9,CASSAPRDSGATGELFF,TGTGCCAGCAGTGCCCCCCGAGACTCCGGGGCCACCGGGGAGCTGTTTTTT
TRBD1,TRBJ2-3,NA,TRBV2,CASRYRTGGSQDTQYF,TGTGCCAGCAGATATCGGACAGGGGGCTCTCAAGATACGCAGTATTTT
TRBD1,TRBJ1-2,NA,TRBV25-1,CASTGTVSYGYTF,TGTGCCAGCACGGGGACAGTATCCTATGGCTACACCTTC
NA,TRBJ1-1,NA,TRBV6-5,CASSYGGVVHTEAFF,TGTGCCAGCAGTTATGGGGGGGTTGTTCACACTGAAGCTTTCTTT
NA,TRBJ1-2,NA,TRBV27,CASTRSPIYGYTF,TGTGCCAGCACCCGTTCACCGATTTATGGCTACACCTTC
NA,TRBJ2-7,once,TRBV6-5,CASSYSSRFYEQYF,TGTGCCAGCAGTTACTCGAGTAGGTTCTACGAGCAGTACTTC
NA,TRBJ1-2,few,TRBV7-9,CASSLGVAGSYGYTF,TGTGCCAGCAGCTTGGGCGTTGCAGGGTCCTATGGCTACACCTTC
TRBD2,TRBJ2-5,NA,TRBV6-5,CASSYSGRGGLETQYF,TGTGCCAGCAGTTACTCGGGGCGGGGGGGACTAGAGACCCAGTACTTC
NA,TRBJ2-3,NA,TRBV5-1,CASSSRVQGPSDTQYF,TGCGCCAGCAGCTCCAGGGTGCAGGGCCCTTCGGATACGCAGTATTTT
NA,TRBJ2-7,NA,TRBV5-1,CASSLSQESYEQYF,TGCGCCAGCAGCTTGTCACAGGAATCCTACGAGCAGTACTTC
NA,TRBJ1-1,NA,TRBV7-8,CASSWDGGLAEAFF,TGTGCCAGCAGCTGGGATGGAGGGCTTGCTGAAGCTTTCTTT
NA,TRBJ2-5,once,TRBV11-1,CASSWGGEETQYF,TGTGCCAGCAGCTGGGGGGGCGAAGAGACCCAGTACTTC
NA,TRBJ1-2,NA,TRBV5-8,CASSLWERGYTF,TGTGCCAGCAGCTTATGGGAGAGGGGCTACACCTTC
TRBD1,TRBJ1-1,NA,TRBV5-1,CASSPGTGPNTEAFF,TGCGCCAGCAGCCCGGGGACAGGGCCGAACACTGAAGCTTTCTTT
TRBD1,TRBJ1-3,NA,TRBV18,CASSRRGQESSGNTIYF,TGTGCCAGCTCACGTAGAGGACAGGAGAGCTCTGGAAACACCATATATTTT
TRBD1,TRBJ1-4,NA,TRBV6-1,CASSRQGHNEKLFF,TGTGCCAGCAGTAGACAGGGGCATAATGAAAAACTGTTTTTT
TRBD2,TRBJ2-2,NA,TRBV5-1,CASSRTSAGELFF,TGCGCCAGCAGCCGGACTAGCGCCGGGGAGCTGTTTTTT
NA,TRBJ1-5,NA,TRBV7-8,CASSLSRGRNQPQHF,TGTGCCAGCAGCTTATCACGGGGGCGCAATCAGCCCCAGCATTTT
NA,TRBJ1-2,NA,TRBV11-2,CASKMQAGDGYTF,TGTGCCAGTAAGATGCAGGCTGGGGATGGCTACACCTTC
NA,TRBJ2-7,once,TRBV7-9,CASTPDATYEQYF,TGTGCCAGCACCCCGGACGCGACCTACGAGCAGTACTTC
NA,TRBJ2-3,few,TRBV5-1,CASSLTGSDTQYF,TGCGCCAGCAGCCTGACGGGGTCAGATACGCAGTATTTT
NA,TRBJ2-1,NA,TRBV7-2,CASGGADNEQFF,TGTGCCAGCGGTGGGGCAGACAATGAGCAGTTCTTC